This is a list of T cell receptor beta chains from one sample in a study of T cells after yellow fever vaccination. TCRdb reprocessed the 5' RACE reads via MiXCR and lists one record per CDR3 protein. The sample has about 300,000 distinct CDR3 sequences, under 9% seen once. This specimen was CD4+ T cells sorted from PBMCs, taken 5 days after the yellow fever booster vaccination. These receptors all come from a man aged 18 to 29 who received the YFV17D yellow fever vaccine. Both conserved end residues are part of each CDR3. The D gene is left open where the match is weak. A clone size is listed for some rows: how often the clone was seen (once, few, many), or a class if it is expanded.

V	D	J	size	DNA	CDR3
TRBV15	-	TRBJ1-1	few	TGTGCCACCAGCACAATCCCAGGGGCTACGAACACTGAAGCTTTCTTT	CATSTIPGATNTEAFF
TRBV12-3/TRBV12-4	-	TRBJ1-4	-	TGTGCCAGCGCCCCGCGTGGTGAAAAACTGTTTTTT	CASAPRGEKLFF
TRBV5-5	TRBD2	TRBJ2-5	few	TGTGCCAGCAGCTTGTCCCCTAGCGGGGCCTTGAGGCCCCAGTACTTC	CASSLSPSGALRPQYF
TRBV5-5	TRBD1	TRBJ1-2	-	TGTGCCAGCAGCTTAGACAGGGATACGAGCTACACCTTC	CASSLDRDTSYTF
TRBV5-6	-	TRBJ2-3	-	TGTGCCAGCAGCTCCCGGGACCACACAGATACGCAGTATTTT	CASSSRDHTDTQYF
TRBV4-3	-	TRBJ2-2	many	TGCGCCAGCAGCCATAGGGAAAACACCGGGGAGCTGTTTTTT	CASSHRENTGELFF
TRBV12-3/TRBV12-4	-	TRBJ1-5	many	TGTGCCAGCAGCCTCGTGGGCGAGGGCGTCAATCAGCCCCAGCATTTT	CASSLVGEGVNQPQHF
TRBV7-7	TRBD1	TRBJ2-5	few	TGTGCCAGCAGCCCGACAGGGTTCCAAGAGACCCAGTACTTC	CASSPTGFQETQYF
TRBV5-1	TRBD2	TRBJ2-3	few	TGCGCCAGCAGTTCGGGGGGGCTAGGGGATACGCAGTATTTT	CASSSGGLGDTQYF
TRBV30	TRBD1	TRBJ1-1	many	TGTGCCTGGACGGACAGGCGGAACACTGAAGCTTTCTTT	CAWTDRRNTEAFF
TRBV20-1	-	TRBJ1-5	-	TGCAGTGCTACTAACGGGGGCTCGAGGCCCCAGCATTTT	CSATNGGSRPQHF
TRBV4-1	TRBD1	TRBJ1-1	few	TGCGCCAGCAGCCAACCACGGACAGGGCGAAGGGACACTGAAGCTTTCTTT	CASSQPRTGRRDTEAFF
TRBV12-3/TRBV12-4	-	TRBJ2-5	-	TGTGCCAGCAGTTTATTGGGCAGGCGCCCCAAAGAGACCCAGTACTTC	CASSLLGRRPKETQYF
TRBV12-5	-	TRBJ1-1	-	TGTGCTAGTGGTCCGAACGGGGTAAGGACTGAAGCTTTCTTT	CASGPNGVRTEAFF
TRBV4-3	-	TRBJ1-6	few	TGCGCCAGCAGCCATAACCCAGCAGGGACAACCTATAATTCACCCCTCCACTTT	CASSHNPAGTTYNSPLHF
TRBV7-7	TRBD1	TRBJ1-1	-	TGTGCCAGCAGCCGGGACAGGCAGACTGAAGCTTTCTTT	CASSRDRQTEAFF
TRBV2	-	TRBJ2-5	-	TGTGCCAGCAGTGAAGCCTGGGGACAAGAGACCCAGTACTTC	CASSEAWGQETQYF
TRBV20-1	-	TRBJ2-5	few	TGCAGTGCTTCTCTCTGGGGAGGCGGGTTCCAAGAGACCCAGTACTTC	CSASLWGGGFQETQYF
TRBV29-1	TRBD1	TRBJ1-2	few	TGCAGCGTTGAAGAAGGGACAGGGTTCGTCTATGGCTACACCTTC	CSVEEGTGFVYGYTF
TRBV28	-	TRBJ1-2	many	TGTGCCAGCTCGATCAGCTTTTATGGCTACACCTTC	CASSISFYGYTF
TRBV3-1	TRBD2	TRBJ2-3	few	TGTGCCAGCAGCCAAGCCGGACTAGCGGGGGGAAAAGATACGCAGTATTTT	CASSQAGLAGGKDTQYF
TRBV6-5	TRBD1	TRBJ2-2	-	TGTGCCAGCAGTTTAGGCCGGGACAGCTATAACACCGGGGAGCTGTTTTTT	CASSLGRDSYNTGELFF
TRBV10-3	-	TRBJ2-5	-	TGTGCCAGCTCGGGCCTCCCGCCCGAGACCCAGTACTTC	CASSGLPPETQYF
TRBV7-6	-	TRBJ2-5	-	TGTGCCAGCAGCTTAGGTAGCGTCGGCTTGGAGACCCAGTACTTC	CASSLGSVGLETQYF
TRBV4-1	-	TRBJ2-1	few	TGCGCCAGCAGCCCCCGGGATAAGAGCTACAATGAGCAGTTCTTC	CASSPRDKSYNEQFF
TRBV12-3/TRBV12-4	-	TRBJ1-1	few	TGTGCCAGCAGCCTCGCGGGCTGGGGAGTTGTGGAAACTGAAGCTTTCTTT	CASSLAGWGVVETEAFF
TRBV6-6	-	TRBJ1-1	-	TGTGCCAGCAGTTTTGAGATAGGGACTGAAGCTTTCTTT	CASSFEIGTEAFF
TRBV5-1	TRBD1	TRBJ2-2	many	TGCGCCAGCAGCTTCGGGACAGCGAACACCGGGGAGCTGTTTTTT	CASSFGTANTGELFF
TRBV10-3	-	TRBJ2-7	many	TGTGCCATCAGTGAGGGTCAGGACTCCTACGAGCAGTACTTC	CAISEGQDSYEQYF
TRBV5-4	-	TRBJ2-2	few	TGTGCCAGCAGAAAGACAGTTTCCGGGAGCACCGGGGAGCTGTTTTTT	CASRKTVSGSTGELFF
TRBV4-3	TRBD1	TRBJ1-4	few	TGCGCCAGCAGCCAAGAGGGCAGGGGGGGCGAAAAACTGTTTTTT	CASSQEGRGGEKLFF
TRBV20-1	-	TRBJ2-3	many	TGCAGTGCTAGAACTTCCGGCACAGATACGCAGTATTTT	CSARTSGTDTQYF
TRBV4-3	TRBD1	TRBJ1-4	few	TGCGCCAGCAGCCAGCAGGGGACAGTTAATGAAAAACTGTTTTTT	CASSQQGTVNEKLFF
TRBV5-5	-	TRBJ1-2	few	TGTGCCAGCAGCCTAATTGCAGGGAACTATGGCTACACCTTC	CASSLIAGNYGYTF
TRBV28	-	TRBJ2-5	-	TGTGCCAGCAGTCTCCTAAAGAAGACCCAGTACTTC	CASSLLKKTQYF
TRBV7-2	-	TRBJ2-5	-	TGTGCCAGCAGCTCGGGTCCAGAGACCCAGTACTTC	CASSSGPETQYF
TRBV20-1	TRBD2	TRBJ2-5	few	TGCAGTGCTAGAGAGACTAGCGGGGCCGGGGAGACCCAGTACTTC	CSARETSGAGETQYF
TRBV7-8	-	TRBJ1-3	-	TGTGCCAGCAGCCCCTACAGGGCAGGAAATGGAAACACCATATATTTT	CASSPYRAGNGNTIYF
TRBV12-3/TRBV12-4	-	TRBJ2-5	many	TGTGCCAGCAGTTTCGTCGCGCAGGGCGGAAAAGAGACCCAGTACTTC	CASSFVAQGGKETQYF
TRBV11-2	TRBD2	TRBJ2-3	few	TGTGCCAGCAGCCTCATGGGGTCGGGGGGATATTTT	CASSLMGSGGYF
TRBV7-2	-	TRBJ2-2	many	TGTGCCAGCAGCTTAACCGGGGGTGACGGGGAGCTGTTTTTT	CASSLTGGDGELFF
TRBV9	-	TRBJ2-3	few	TGTGCCAGCAGCGTTCGGGGGGCGGGAGATACGCAGTATTTT	CASSVRGAGDTQYF
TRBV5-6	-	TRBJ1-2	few	TGTGCCAGCAGCCCGCCGACAGCGTATGGCTACACCTTC	CASSPPTAYGYTF
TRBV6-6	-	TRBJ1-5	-	TGTGCCAGCAGTTCAGGGACGGCCTTGAGTGGTCAGCCCCAGCATTTT	CASSSGTALSGQPQHF
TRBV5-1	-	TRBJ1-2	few	TGCGCCAGCAGCAAGGGACAAGCCTATGGCTACACCTTC	CASSKGQAYGYTF
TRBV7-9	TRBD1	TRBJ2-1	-	TGTGCCAGCAGCCGTGGGACAGGGTCCTACAATGAGCAGTTCTTC	CASSRGTGSYNEQFF
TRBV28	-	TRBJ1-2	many	TGTGCCAGCAGGGCCCCAAGTAACCATGGCTACACCTTC	CASRAPSNHGYTF
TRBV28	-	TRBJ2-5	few	TGTGCCAGCAGTTTGTTACAGGGAGGGGAGACCCAGTACTTC	CASSLLQGGETQYF